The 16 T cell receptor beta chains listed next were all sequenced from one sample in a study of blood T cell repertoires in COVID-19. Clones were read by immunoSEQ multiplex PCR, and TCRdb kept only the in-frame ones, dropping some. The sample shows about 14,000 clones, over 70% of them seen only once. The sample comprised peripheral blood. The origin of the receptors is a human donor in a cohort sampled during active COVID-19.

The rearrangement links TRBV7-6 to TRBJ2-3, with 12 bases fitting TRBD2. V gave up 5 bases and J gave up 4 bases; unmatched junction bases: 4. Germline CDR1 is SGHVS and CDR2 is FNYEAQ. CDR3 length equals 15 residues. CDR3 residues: CASSRTSGISDTQYF. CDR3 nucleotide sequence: TGTGCCAGCAGCAGGACTAGCGGGATATCAGATACGCAGTATTTT.

The CDR3 sequence is CASLGGGEAFF. As DNA, the CDR3 is TGTGCCAGCCTGGGGGGGGGTGAAGCTTTCTTT. This rearrangement joins TRBV6-6 to TRBJ1-1; a possible D gene is TRBD1 (5 bases). Germline V gene lookup returns CDR1 MNHNY and CDR2 SVGAGI (reference sequence). This CDR3 spans 11 amino acids. Trimming shortened V by 8 bases and J by 7 bases, and 11 bases separated the two germline ends.

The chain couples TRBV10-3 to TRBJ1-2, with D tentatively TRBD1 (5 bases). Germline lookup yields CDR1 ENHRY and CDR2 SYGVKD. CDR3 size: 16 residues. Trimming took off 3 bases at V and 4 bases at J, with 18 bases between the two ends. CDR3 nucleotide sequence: TGTGCCATCAGTGACCCAGGACAATTGGATGGCTATGGCTACACCTTC. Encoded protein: CAISDPGQLDGYGYTF.

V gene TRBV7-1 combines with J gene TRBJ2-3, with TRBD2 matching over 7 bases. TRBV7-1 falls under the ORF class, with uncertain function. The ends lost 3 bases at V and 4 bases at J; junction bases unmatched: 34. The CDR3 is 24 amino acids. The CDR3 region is CASSSPGLRTVNGLGTGPPDTQYF. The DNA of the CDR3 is TGTGCCAGCAGCTCCCCGGGACTAAGGACCGTAAACGGGCTGGGGACGGGACCCCCAGATACGCAGTATTTT.

The CDR3 sequence is CASSPPGQGYLEQYF. In DNA, the CDR3 is TGTGCCAGCAGCCCACCGGGACAGGGTTATCTCGAGCAGTACTTC. V and J are TRBV3-1 (or the pseudogene TRBV3-2) and TRBJ2-7, with 9 bases fitting TRBD1. The CDR3 loop spans 15 amino acids. Germline V lookup: CDR1 LGHDT, CDR2 YNNKEL (reference sequence). V was pared by 4 bases and J by 6 bases, with 10 bases of the junction left unmatched.

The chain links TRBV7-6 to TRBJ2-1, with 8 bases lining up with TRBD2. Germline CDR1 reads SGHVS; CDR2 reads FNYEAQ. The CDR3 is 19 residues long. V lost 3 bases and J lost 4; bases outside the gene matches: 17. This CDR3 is CASSFKTLPGTRIYNEQFF. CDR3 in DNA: TGTGCCAGCAGCTTTAAGACACTTCCCGGGACTAGGATTTACAATGAGCAGTTCTTC.

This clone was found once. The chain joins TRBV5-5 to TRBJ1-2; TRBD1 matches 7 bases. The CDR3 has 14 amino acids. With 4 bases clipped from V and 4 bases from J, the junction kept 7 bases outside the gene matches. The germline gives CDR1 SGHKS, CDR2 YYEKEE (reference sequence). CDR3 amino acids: CASSQTGVGYGYTF. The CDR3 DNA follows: TGTGCCAGCAGCCAAACAGGGGTGGGCTATGGCTACACCTTC.

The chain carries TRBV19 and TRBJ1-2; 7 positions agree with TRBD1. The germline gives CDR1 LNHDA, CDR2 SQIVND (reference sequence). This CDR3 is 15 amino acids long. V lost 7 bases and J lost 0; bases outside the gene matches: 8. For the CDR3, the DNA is TGTGCCAGTACCCCTCGGGACAGTACTAACTATGGCTACACCTTC. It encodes CASTPRDSTNYGYTF.

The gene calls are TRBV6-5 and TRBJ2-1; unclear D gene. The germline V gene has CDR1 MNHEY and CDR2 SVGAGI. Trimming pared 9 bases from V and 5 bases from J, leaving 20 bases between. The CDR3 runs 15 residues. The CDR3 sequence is CASLQIPGMNNEQFF. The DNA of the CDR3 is TGTGCCAGTCTCCAGATACCGGGTATGAACAATGAGCAGTTCTTC.

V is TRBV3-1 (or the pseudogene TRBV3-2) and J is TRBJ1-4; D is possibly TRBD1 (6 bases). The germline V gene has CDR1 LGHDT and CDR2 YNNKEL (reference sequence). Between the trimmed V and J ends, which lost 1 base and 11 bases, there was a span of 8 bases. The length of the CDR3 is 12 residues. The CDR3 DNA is TGTGCCAGCAGCCAAGCAGGGGTGAAACTGTTTTTT. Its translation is CASSQAGVKLFF.

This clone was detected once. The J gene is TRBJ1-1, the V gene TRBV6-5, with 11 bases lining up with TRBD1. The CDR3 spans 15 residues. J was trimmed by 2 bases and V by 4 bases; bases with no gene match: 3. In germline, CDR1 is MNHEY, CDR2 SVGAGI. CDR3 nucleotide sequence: TGTGCCAGCAGTTTCGGACAGGGGGCTAACACTGAAGCTTTCTTT. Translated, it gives CASSFGQGANTEAFF.

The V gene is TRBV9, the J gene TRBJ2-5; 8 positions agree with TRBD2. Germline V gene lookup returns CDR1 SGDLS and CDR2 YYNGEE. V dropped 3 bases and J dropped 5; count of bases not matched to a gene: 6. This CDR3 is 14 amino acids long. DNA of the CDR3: TGTGCCAGCAGCGGGTCACTAGCGGTCGAGACCCAGTACTTC. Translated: CASSGSLAVETQYF.

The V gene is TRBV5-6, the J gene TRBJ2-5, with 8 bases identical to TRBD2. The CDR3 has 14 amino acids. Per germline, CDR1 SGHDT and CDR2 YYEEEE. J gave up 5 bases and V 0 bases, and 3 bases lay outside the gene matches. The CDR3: CASSLDPGGETQYF. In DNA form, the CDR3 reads TGTGCCAGCAGCTTGGATCCGGGAGGGGAGACCCAGTACTTC.

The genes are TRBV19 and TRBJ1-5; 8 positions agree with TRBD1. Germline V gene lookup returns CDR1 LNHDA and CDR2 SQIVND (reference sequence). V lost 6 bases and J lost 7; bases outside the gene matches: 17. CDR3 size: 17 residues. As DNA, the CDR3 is TGTGCCAGTAGCATCGGCACAAGACAGGGGTTGGTGCAGCCCCAGCATTTT. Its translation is CASSIGTRQGLVQPQHF.

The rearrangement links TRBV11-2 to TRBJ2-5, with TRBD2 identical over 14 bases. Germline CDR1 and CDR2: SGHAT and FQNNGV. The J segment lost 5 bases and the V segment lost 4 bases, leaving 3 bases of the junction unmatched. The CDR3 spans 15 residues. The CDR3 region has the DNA TGTGCCAGCAGCTCGGGACTAGCGGGAGTCGAGACCCAGTACTTC. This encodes CASSSGLAGVETQYF.

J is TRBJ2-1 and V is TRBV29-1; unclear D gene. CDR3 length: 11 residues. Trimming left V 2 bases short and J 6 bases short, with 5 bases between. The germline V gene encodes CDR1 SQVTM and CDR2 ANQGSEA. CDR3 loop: CSVETINEQFF. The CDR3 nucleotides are TGCAGCGTTGAAACAATCAATGAGCAGTTCTTC.